This T cell receptor (beta chain) was sequenced in a study of regulatory T cells in long-lasting Graves disease. Library construction for TCR beta used iRepertoire HTBI primers and Arm-PCR of CDR3 regions. TCRdb fed the multiplex PCR reads into MiXCR, producing one record per CDR3 protein. The sample lists 250,000 to 400,000 distinct CDR3 sequences; 15% to 20% were seen once. In its sample, this clonotype was seen many times. J gave up 5 bases and V 8 bases, and 7 bases lay outside the gene matches. The CDR3 has 14 residues. Time point reported: newly diagnosed GD, antithyroid drugs for less than 3 months. PBMC-extracted RNA yielded the TCR library.

This receptor was taken from a female donor with Graves disease. The sample in question was peripheral blood mononuclear cells (PBMCs), obtained at new diagnosis, from a patient treated with antithyroid drugs. The V and J genes are TRBV12-3 or TRBV12-4 and TRBJ2-7; 12 bases match TRBD1. The CDR3 here is CASASGTGGDEQYF. The CDR3 region has the DNA TGTGCCAGCGCTTCAGGGACAGGGGGCGACGAGCAGTACTTC.